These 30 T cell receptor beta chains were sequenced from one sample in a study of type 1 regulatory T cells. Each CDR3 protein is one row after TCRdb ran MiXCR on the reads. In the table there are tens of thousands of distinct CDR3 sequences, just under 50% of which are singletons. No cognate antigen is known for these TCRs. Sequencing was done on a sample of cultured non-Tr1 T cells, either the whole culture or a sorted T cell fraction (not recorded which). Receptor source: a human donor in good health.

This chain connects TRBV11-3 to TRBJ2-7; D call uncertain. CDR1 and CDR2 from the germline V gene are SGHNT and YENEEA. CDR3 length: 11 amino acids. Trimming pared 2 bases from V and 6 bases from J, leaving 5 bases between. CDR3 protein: CASSLTSEQYF. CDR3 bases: TGTGCCAGCAGCTTAACAAGCGAGCAGTACTTC.

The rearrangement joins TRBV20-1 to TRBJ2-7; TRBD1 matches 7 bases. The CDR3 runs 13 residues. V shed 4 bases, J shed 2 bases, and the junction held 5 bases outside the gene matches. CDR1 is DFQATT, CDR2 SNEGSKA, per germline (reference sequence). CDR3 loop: CSAMMGQTYEQYF. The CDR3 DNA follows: TGCAGTGCTATGATGGGACAGACCTACGAGCAGTACTTC.

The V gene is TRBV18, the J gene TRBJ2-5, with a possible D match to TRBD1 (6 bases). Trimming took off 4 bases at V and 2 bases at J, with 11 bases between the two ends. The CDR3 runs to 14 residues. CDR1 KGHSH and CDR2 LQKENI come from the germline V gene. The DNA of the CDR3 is TGTGCCAGCTCACGCTCACAGGGTCAAGAGACCCAGTACTTC. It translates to CASSRSQGQETQYF.

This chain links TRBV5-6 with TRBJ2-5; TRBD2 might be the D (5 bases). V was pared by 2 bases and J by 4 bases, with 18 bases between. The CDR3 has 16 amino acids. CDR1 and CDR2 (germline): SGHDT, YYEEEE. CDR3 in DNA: TGTGCCAGCAGCTTCCGTCTATATGGAGGTATAGAGACCCAGTACTTC. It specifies CASSFRLYGGIETQYF.

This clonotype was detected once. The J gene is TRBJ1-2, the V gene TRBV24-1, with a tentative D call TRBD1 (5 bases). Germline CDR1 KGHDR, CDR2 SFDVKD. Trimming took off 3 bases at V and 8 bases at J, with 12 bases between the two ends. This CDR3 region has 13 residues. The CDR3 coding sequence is TGTGCCACCAGTGATCCCCAGGGTGGGGGCTACACCTTC. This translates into CATSDPQGGGYTF.

The CDR3 region is CASRGTGPGQPQPSSGNTIYF. In nucleotides, the CDR3 is TGTGCCAGCAGGGGAACGGGACCGGGACAGCCGCAACCTAGCTCTGGAAACACCATATATTTT. The chain employs TRBV3-1 and TRBJ1-3; TRBD1 agrees at 7 bases. With V trimmed by 6 bases and J by 0 bases, 23 bases remained unmatched. This CDR3 region has 21 residues. Germline V gives CDR1 LGHDT, CDR2 YNNKEL (reference sequence).

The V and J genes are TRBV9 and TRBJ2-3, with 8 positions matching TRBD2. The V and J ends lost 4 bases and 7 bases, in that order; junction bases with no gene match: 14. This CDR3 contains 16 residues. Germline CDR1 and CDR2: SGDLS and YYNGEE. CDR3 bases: TGTGCCAGCAGCCTCTCCGGGGGGGCCTGGGTTAATACGCAGTATTTT. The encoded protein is CASSLSGGAWVNTQYF.

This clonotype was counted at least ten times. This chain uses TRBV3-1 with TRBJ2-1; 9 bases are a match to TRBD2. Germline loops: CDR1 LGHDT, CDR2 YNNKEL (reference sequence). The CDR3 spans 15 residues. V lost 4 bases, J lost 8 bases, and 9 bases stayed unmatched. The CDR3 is CASSPGGGGAHEQFF. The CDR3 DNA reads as TGTGCCAGCAGCCCCGGGGGCGGGGGGGCCCATGAGCAGTTCTTC.

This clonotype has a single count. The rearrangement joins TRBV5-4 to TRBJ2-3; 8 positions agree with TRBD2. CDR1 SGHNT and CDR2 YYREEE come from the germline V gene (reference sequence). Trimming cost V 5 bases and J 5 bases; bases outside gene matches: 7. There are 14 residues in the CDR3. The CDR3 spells CASSQRGGRDTQYF. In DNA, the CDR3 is TGTGCCAGCAGTCAACGGGGGGGCAGAGATACGCAGTATTTT.

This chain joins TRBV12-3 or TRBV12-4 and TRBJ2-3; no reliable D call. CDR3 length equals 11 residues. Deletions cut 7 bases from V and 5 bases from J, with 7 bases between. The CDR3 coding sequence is TGTGCCAGCACCCCTAAAGATACGCAGTATTTT. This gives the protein CASTPKDTQYF.

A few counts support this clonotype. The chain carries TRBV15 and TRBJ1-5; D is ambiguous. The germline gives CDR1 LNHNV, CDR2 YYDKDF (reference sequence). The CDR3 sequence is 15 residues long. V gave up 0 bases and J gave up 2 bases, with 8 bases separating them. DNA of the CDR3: TGTGCCACCAGCAGAGATCGGTCAGGCAATCAGCCCCAGCATTTT. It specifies CATSRDRSGNQPQHF.

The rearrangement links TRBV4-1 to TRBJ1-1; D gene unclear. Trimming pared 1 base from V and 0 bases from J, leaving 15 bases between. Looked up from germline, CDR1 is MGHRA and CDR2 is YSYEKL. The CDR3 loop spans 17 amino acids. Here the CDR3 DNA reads TGCGCCAGCAGCCAAGTCGTCGAACAGTTCATGAACACTGAAGCTTTCTTT. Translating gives CASSQVVEQFMNTEAFF.

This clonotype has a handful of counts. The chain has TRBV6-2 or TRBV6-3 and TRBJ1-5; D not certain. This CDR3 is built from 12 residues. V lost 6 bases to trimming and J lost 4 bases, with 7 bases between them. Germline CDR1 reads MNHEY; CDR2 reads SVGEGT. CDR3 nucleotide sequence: TGTGCCAGCAGAAGTGCAAATCAGCCCCAGCATTTT. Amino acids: CASRSANQPQHF.

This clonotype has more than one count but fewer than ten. CDR3 residues: CASSFSGESFRTDTQYF. CDR3 nucleotide sequence: TGTGCCAGCAGCTTTAGCGGGGAAAGTTTTCGCACAGATACGCAGTATTTT. The J gene is TRBJ2-3, the V gene TRBV5-4; 8 bases are shared with TRBD2. The trim removed 2 bases at V and 1 base at J, leaving 9 bases unmatched. Germline V gene lookup returns CDR1 SGHNT and CDR2 YYREEE (reference sequence). The CDR3 runs to 17 residues.

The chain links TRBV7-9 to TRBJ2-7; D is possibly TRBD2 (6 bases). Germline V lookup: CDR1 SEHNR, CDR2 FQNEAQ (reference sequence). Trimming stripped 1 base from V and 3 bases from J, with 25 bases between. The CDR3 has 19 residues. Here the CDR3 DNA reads TGTGCCAGCAGCTTAGGTGATTATCGGGGGACGTTACGTAGCTACGAGCAGTACTTC. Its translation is CASSLGDYRGTLRSYEQYF. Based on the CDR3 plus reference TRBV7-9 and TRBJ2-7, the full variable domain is DTGVSQNPRHKITKRGQNVTFRCDPISEHNRLYWYRQTLGQGPEFLTYFQNEAQLEKSRLLSDRFSAERPKGSFSTLEIQRTEQGDSAMYLCASSLGDYRGTLRSYEQYFGPGTRLTVT.

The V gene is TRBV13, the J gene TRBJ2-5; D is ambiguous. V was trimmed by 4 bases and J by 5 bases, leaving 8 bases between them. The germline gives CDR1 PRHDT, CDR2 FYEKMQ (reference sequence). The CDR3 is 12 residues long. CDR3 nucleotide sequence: TGTGCCAGCAGCTATAAACGGGAGACCCAGTACTTC. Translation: CASSYKRETQYF.

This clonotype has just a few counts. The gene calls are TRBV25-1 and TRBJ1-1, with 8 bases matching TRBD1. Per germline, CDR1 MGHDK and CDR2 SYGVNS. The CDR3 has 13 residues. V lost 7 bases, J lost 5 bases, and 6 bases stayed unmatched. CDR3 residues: CASTYRGKTEAFF. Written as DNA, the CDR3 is TGTGCCAGCACTTACAGGGGGAAAACTGAAGCTTTCTTT.

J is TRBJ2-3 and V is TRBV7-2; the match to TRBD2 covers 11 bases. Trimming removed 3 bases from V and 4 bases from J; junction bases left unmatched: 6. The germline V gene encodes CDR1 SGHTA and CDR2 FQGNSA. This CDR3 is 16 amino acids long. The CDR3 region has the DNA TGTGCCAGCAGCTTCATAGCGGGGGGGCCCTCAGATACGCAGTATTTT. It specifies CASSFIAGGPSDTQYF.

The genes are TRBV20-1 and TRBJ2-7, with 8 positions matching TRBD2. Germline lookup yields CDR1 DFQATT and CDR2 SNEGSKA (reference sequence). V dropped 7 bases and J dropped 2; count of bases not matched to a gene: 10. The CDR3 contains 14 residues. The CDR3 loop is CSGRPAGGAYEQYF. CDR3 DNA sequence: TGCAGTGGCCGTCCCGCCGGGGGGGCCTACGAGCAGTACTTC.

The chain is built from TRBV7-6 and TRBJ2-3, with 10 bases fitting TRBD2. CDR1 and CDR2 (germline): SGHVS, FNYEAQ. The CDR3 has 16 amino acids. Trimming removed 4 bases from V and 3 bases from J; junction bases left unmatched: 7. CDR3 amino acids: CASSSLAGGGTDTQYF. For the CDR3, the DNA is TGTGCCAGCAGCTCATTAGCGGGGGGAGGGACAGATACGCAGTATTTT.

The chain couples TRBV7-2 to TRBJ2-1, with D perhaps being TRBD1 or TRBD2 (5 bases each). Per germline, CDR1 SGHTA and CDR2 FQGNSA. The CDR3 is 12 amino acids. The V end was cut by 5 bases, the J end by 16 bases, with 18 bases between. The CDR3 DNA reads TGTGCCAGCAGCCAATACGGGGCCGACGGATTCTTC. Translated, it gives CASSQYGADGFF. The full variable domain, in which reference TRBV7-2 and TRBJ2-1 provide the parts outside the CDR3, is GAGVSQSPSNKVTEKGKDVELRCDPISGHTALYWYRQSLGQGLEFLIYFQGNSAPDKSGLPSDRFSAERTGGSVSTLTIQRTQQEDSAVYLCASSQYGADGFFGPGTRLTVL.

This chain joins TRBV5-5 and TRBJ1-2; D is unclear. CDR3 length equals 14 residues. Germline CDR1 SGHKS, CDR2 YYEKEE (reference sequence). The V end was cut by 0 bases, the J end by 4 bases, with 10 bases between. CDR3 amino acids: CASSLGLGSYGYTF. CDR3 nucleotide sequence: TGTGCCAGCAGCTTGGGGTTGGGGTCCTATGGCTACACCTTC.

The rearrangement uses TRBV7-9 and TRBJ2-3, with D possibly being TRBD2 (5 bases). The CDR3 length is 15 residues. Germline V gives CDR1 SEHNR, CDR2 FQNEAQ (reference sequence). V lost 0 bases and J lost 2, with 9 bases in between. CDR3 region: CASSLAGSITDTQYF. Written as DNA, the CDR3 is TGTGCCAGCAGCTTAGCGGGGAGTATCACAGATACGCAGTATTTT.

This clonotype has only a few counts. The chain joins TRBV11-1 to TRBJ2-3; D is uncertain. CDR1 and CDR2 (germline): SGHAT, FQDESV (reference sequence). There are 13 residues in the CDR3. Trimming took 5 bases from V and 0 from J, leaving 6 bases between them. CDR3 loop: CASSVGSTDTQYF. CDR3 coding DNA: TGTGCCAGCAGCGTTGGTAGCACAGATACGCAGTATTTT. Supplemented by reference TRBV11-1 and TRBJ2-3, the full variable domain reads EAEVAQSPRYKITEKSQAVAFWCDPISGHATLYWYRQILGQGPELLVQFQDESVVDDSQLPKDRFSAERLKGVDSTLKIQPAELGDSAMYLCASSVGSTDTQYFGPGTRLTVL.

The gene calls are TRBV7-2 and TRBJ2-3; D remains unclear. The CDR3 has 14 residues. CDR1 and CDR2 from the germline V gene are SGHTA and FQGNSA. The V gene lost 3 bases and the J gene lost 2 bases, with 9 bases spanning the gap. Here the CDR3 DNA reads TGTGCCAGCAGCTTCTTTACGTACACAGATACGCAGTATTTT. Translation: CASSFFTYTDTQYF. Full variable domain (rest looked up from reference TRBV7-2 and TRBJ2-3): GAGVSQSPSNKVTEKGKDVELRCDPISGHTALYWYRQSLGQGLEFLIYFQGNSAPDKSGLPSDRFSAERTGGSVSTLTIQRTQQEDSAVYLCASSFFTYTDTQYFGPGTRLTVL.

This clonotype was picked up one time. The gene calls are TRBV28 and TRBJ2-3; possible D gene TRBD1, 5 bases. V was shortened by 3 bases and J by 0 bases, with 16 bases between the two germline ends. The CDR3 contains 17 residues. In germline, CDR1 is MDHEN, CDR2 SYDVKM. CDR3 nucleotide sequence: TGTGCCAGCAGTTTCCAGGGAAGAGGAACTAGCACAGATACGCAGTATTTT. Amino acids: CASSFQGRGTSTDTQYF.

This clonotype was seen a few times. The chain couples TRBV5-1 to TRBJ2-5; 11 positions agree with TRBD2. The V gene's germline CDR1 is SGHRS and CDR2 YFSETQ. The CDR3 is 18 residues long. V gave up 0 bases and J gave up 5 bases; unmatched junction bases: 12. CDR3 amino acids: CASSLALLAGASMETQYF. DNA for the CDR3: TGCGCCAGCAGCTTGGCTCTACTAGCGGGGGCTTCTATGGAGACCCAGTACTTC.

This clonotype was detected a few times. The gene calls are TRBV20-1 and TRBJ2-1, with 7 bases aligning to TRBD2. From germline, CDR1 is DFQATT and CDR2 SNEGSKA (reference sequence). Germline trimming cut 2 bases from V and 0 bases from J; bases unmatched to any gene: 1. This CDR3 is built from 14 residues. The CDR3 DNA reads TGCAGTGCTAGATCGGGGGGCTCCTACAATGAGCAGTTCTTC. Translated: CSARSGGSYNEQFF.

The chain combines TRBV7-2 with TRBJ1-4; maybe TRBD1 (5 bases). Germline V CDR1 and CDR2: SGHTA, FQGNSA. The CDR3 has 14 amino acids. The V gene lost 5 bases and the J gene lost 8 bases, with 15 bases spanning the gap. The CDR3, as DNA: TGTGCCAGCAGCCCCCCGGGACTCAGGGAAAAACTGTTTTTT. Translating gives CASSPPGLREKLFF. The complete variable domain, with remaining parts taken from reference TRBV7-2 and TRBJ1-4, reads GAGVSQSPSNKVTEKGKDVELRCDPISGHTALYWYRQSLGQGLEFLIYFQGNSAPDKSGLPSDRFSAERTGGSVSTLTIQRTQQEDSAVYLCASSPPGLREKLFFGSGTQLSVL.

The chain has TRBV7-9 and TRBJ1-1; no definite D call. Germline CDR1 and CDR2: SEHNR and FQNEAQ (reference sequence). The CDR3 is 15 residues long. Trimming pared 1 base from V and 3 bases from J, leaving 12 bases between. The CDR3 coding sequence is TGTGCCAGCAGCTTAGGTGCGGGAAGTTACACTGAAGCTTTCTTT. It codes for CASSLGAGSYTEAFF.